These T cell receptor beta chains were read from a single sample in a study of blood T cells in healthy people across ages. TCRdb re-called the 5' RACE reads through MiXCR, storing one row per CDR3 protein. Of roughly 900,000 distinct CDR3 sequences listed, about 48% are singletons. Input material: blood. Receptor source: a man younger than 40 in good health. The CDR3 runs from the conserved cysteine through the conserved F or W. A D gene is named only where the DNA matches it firmly. For some rows the clone size is stated as once, few or many, or as a class when expanded; others skip it.

clone size,D gene,J gene,V gene,CDR3 DNA,CDR3 protein
many,.,TRBJ2-1,TRBV20-1,TGCAGTGCTAGATCCACGGACCATCGCGGACAGTTCTTC,CSARSTDHRGQFF
.,TRBD1,TRBJ1-5,TRBV20-1,TGCAGTGCAACTCCCGGGACAGGGGGCGGGCAGCCCCAGCATTTT,CSATPGTGGGQPQHF
few,TRBD1,TRBJ2-7,TRBV3-1,TGTGCCAGCAGCCTGGGAGAGGGGGCCAACGAGCAGTACTTC,CASSLGEGANEQYF
many,TRBD1,TRBJ2-5,TRBV5-1,TGCGCCAGCAGCTTGTGGTTAGGACAGGGGCAAGAGACCCAGTACTTC,CASSLWLGQGQETQYF
few,.,TRBJ1-5,TRBV6-2/TRBV6-3,TGTGCCAGCAGACTACAGGCTAATAGCAATCAGCCCCAGCATTTT,CASRLQANSNQPQHF
many,TRBD1,TRBJ2-1,TRBV5-1,TGCGCCAGCAGCTGGACGGACAGGGATGAGCAGTTCTTC,CASSWTDRDEQFF
.,.,TRBJ2-3,TRBV7-9,TGTGCCAGCAGCTACCCCGGGACCCGTAAGGGGACAGATACGCAGTATTTT,CASSYPGTRKGTDTQYF
.,TRBD2,TRBJ2-1,TRBV29-1,TGCAGCGTTTTTACCGGGACTAGCGGGGTGAATGAGCAGTTCTTC,CSVFTGTSGVNEQFF
.,TRBD1,TRBJ2-3,TRBV6-2/TRBV6-3,TGTGCCAGCAGTCAACAGGGGCCAGATACGCAGTATTTT,CASSQQGPDTQYF
.,.,TRBJ1-6,TRBV27,TGTGCCAGCAGAAAAGGAGAACTTTATAATTCACCCCTCCACTTT,CASRKGELYNSPLHF
few,.,TRBJ2-5,TRBV3-1,TGTGCCAGCAGCACAGCGGGCCAAGAGACCCAGTACTTC,CASSTAGQETQYF
.,.,TRBJ1-2,TRBV7-2,TGTGCCAGCAACCTGGAGGGTAGGGGCTATGGCTACACCTTC,CASNLEGRGYGYTF
few,.,TRBJ2-4,TRBV7-9,TGTGCCAGCAGCTTAAGTCCACAGGGCCAAAACATTCAGTACTTC,CASSLSPQGQNIQYF
.,TRBD1,TRBJ2-1,TRBV20-1,TGCAGTGCAAGGACAGGGACATACAATGAGCAGTTCTTC,CSARTGTYNEQFF
.,.,TRBJ2-6,TRBV28,TGTGCCAGCAGTTTAGGTGTCCCAGAGATATCGATCTCCGGGGCCAACGTCCTGACTTTC,CASSLGVPEISISGANVLTF
.,.,TRBJ1-1,TRBV7-9,TGTGCCAGCAGCTTAACGGCCCGGCGGGGGGCTGAAGCTTTCTTT,CASSLTARRGAEAFF
few,TRBD1,TRBJ1-5,TRBV7-2,TGTGCCAGCAGCTCAACAGGGGGTACCAATCAGCCCCAGCATTTT,CASSSTGGTNQPQHF